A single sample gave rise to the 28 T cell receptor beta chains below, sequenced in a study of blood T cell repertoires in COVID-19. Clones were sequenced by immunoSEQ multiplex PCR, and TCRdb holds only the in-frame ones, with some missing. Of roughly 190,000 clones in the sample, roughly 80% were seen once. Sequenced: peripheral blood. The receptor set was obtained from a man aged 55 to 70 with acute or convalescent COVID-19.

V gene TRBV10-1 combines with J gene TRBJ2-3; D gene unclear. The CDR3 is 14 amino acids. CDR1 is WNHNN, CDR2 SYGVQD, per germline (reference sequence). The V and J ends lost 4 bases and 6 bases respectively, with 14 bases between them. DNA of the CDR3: TGCGCCAGCAGTGTGGAGTTATTCCCCGATACGCAGTATTTT. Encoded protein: CASSVELFPDTQYF.

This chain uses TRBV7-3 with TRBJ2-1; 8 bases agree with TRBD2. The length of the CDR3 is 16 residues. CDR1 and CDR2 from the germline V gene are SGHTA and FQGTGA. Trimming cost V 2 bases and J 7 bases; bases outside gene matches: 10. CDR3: CASSLSTSEGGNEQFF. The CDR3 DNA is TGTGCCAGCAGCTTATCGACTAGCGAGGGGGGAAATGAGCAGTTCTTC.

In DNA, the CDR3 is TGTGCCAGCAGCCAAGCTGGGACACGATATAATTCACCCCTCCACTTT. As protein: CASSQAGTRYNSPLHF. The chain combines TRBV7-8 with TRBJ1-6, with D possibly being TRBD1 (6 bases). The CDR3 extends over 16 amino acids. V was pared by 5 bases and J by 4 bases, with 15 bases between. CDR1 and CDR2 (germline): SGHVS, FQNEAQ.

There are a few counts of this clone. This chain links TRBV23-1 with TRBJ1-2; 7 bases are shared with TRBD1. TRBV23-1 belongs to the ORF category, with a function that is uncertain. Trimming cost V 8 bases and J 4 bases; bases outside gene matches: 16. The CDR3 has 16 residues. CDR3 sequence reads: CASVGSGDSDLYGYTF. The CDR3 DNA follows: TGCGCCAGCGTGGGGTCTGGGGACAGCGACCTCTATGGCTACACCTTC.

The CDR3 is CASSETGNQPQHF. Written as DNA, the CDR3 is TGTGCCAGCAGTGAGACAGGCAATCAGCCCCAGCATTTT. The gene calls are TRBV6-4 and TRBJ1-5; the D gene is possibly TRBD1 (5 bases). V lost 3 bases to trimming and J lost 2 bases, with 5 bases between them. Germline assignment: CDR1 MRHNA and CDR2 SNTAGT. CDR3 size: 13 residues.

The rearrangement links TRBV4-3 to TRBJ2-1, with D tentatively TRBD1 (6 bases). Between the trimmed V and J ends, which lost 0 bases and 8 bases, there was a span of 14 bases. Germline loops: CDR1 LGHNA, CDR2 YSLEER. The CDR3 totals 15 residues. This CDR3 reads CASSQDPRGRYEQFF. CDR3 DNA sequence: TGCGCCAGCAGCCAAGATCCCAGGGGAAGGTATGAGCAGTTCTTC.

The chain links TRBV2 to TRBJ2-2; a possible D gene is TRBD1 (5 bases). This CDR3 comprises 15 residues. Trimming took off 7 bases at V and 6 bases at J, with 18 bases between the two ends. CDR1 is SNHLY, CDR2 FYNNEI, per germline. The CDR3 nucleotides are TGTGCCAGCACGCTGGCAGGGTTAGGGGCCGGGGAGCTGTTTTTT. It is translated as CASTLAGLGAGELFF.

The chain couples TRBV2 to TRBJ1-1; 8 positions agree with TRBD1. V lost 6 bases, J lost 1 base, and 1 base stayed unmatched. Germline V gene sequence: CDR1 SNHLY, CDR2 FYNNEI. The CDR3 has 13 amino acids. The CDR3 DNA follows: TGTGCCAGCAGAGGACAGGGGAACACTGAAGCTTTCTTT. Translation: CASRGQGNTEAFF.

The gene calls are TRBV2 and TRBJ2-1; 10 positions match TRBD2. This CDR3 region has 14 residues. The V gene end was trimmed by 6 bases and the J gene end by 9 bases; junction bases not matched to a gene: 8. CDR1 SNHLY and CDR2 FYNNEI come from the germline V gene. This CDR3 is CASRSGRAGSEQFF. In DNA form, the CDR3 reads TGTGCCAGCAGAAGCGGGAGGGCCGGGTCTGAGCAGTTCTTC.

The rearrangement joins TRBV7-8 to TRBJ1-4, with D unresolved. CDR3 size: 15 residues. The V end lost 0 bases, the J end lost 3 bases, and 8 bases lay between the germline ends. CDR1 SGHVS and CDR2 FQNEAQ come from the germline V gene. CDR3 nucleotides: TGTGCCAGCAGCTTAGCGGAGGGCTCTAATGAAAAACTGTTTTTT. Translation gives CASSLAEGSNEKLFF.

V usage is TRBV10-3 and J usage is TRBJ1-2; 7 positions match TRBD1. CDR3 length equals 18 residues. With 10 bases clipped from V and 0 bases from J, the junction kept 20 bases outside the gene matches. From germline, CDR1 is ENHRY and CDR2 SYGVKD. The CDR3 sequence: CATMSPTGATTANYGYTF. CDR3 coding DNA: TGTGCCACCATGAGTCCAACAGGGGCCACCACCGCTAACTATGGCTACACCTTC.

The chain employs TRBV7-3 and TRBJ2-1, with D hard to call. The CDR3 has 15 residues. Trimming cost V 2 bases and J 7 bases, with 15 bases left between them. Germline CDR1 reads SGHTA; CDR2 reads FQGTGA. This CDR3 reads CASSLFPGRMNEQFF. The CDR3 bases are TGTGCCAGCAGCTTATTCCCCGGTCGTATGAATGAGCAGTTCTTC.

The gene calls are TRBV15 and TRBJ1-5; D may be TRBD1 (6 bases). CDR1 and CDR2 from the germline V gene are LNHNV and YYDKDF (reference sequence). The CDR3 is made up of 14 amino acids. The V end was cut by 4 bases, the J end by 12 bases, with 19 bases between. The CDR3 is CATSNPGAGTGQHF. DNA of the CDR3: TGTGCCACCAGCAATCCAGGGGCGGGCACTGGCCAGCATTTT.

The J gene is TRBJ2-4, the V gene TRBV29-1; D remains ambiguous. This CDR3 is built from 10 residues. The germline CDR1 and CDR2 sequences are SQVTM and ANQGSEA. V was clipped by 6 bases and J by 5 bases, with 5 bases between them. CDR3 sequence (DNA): TGCAGCGTCGGTGAAAACATTCAGTACTTC. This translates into CSVGENIQYF.

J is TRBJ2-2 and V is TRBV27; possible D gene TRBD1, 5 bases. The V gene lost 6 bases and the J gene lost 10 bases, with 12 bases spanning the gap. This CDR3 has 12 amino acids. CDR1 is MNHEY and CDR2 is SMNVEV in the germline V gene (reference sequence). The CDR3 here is CASSPRGEELFF. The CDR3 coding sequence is TGTGCCAGCAGCCCAAGGGGTGAGGAGCTGTTTTTT.

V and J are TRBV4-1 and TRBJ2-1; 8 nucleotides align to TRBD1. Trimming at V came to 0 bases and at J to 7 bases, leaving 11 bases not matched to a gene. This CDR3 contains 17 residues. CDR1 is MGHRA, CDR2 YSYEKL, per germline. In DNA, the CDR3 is TGCGCCAGCAGCCAAGAAGGCACGACAGGGGTCCTAAATGAGCAGTTCTTC. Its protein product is CASSQEGTTGVLNEQFF.

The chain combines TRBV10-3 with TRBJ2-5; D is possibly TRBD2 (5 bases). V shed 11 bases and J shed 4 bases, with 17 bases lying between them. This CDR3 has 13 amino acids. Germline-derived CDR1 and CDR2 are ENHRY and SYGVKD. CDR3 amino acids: CAVSLLLAETQYF. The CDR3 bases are TGTGCCGTTTCGCTGCTGCTAGCAGAGACCCAGTACTTC.

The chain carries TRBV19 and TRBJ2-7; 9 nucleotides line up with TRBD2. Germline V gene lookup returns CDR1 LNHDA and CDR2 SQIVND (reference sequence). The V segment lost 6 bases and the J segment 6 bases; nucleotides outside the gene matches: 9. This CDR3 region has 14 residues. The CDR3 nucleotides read TGTGCCAGTAGGTCAGCGGGAGGCCGGGGCGAGCAGTACTTC. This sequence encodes CASRSAGGRGEQYF.

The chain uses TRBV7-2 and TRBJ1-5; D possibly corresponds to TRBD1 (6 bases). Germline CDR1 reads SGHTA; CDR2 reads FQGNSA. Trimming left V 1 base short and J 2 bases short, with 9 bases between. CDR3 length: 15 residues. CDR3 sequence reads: CASSLGGRGNQPQHF. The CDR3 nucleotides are TGTGCCAGCAGCTTAGGGGGGCGAGGCAATCAGCCCCAGCATTTT.

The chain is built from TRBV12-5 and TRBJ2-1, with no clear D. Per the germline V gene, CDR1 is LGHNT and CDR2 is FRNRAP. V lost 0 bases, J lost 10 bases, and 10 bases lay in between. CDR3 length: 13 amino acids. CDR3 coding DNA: TGTGCTAGTGGTTTGGTTACTACTCAGGAGCAGTTCTTC. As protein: CASGLVTTQEQFF.

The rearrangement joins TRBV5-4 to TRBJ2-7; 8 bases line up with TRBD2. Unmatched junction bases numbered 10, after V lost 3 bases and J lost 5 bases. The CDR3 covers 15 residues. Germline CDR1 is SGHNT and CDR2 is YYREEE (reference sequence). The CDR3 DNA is TGTGCCAGCAGCTCTGGTAGGGGGACTAGAAACGAGCAGTACTTC. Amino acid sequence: CASSSGRGTRNEQYF.

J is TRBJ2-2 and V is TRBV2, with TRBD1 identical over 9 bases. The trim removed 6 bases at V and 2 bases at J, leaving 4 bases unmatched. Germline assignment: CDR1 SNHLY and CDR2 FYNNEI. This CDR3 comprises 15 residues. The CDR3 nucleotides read TGTGCCAGCAGCCGGGACAGGGTCAACACCGGGGAGCTGTTTTTT. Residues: CASSRDRVNTGELFF.

Here the CDR3 reads CSVEGGIDNYGYTF. The DNA for the CDR3 is TGCAGCGTTGAAGGAGGTATTGACAACTATGGCTACACCTTC. The J gene is TRBJ1-2, the V gene TRBV29-1; D is unresolved. Germline V CDR1 and CDR2: SQVTM, ANQGSEA. V was clipped by 1 base and J by 2 bases, with 11 bases between them. There are 14 residues in the CDR3.

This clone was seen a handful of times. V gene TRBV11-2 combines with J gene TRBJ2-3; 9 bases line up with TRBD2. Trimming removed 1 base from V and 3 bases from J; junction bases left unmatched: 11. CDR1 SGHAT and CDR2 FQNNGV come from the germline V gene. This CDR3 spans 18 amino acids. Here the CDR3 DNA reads TGTGCCAGCAGCTTAGCGATAGCGGGGGCCTGGGGGACAGATACGCAGTATTTT. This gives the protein CASSLAIAGAWGTDTQYF.

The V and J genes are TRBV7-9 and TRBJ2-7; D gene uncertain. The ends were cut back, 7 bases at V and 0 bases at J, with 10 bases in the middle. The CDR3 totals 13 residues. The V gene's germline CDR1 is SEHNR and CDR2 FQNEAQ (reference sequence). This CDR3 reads CASTVTGSYEQYF. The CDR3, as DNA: TGTGCCAGCACCGTCACGGGCTCCTACGAGCAGTACTTC.

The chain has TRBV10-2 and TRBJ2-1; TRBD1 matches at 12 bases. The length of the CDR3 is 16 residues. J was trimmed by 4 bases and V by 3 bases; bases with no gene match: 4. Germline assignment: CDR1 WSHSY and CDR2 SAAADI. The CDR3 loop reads CASSDTGQGAYNEQFF. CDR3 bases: TGCGCCAGCAGTGACACGGGACAGGGGGCATACAATGAGCAGTTCTTC.

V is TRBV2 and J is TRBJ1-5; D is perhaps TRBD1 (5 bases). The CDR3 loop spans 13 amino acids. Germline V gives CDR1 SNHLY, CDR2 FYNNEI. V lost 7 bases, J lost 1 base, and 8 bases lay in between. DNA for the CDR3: TGTGCCAGCATGGGGCAGAGCAATCAGCCCCAGCATTTT. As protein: CASMGQSNQPQHF.

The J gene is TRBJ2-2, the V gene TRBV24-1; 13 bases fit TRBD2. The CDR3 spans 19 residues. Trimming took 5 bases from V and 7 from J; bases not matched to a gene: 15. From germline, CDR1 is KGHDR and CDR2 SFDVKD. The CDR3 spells CATSAHQLAGGPLSGELFF. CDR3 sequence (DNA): TGTGCCACCAGTGCCCACCAACTAGCGGGAGGGCCGTTAAGCGGGGAGCTGTTTTTT.